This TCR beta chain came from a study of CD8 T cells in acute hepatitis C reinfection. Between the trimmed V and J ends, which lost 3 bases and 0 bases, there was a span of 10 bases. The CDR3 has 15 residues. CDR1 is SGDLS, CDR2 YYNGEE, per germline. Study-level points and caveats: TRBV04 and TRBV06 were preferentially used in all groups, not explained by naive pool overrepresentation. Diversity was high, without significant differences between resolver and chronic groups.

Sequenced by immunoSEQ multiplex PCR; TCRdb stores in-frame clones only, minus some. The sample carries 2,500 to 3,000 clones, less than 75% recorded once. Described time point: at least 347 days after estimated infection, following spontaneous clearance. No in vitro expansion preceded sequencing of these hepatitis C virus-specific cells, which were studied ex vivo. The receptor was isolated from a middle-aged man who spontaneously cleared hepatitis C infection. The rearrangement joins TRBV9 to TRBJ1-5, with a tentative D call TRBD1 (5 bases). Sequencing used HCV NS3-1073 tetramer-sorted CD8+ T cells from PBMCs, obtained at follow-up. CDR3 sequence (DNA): TGTGCCAGCAGCGAGCTAGGGGATAGCAATCAGCCCCAGCATTTT. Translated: CASSELGDSNQPQHF.